This T cell receptor (beta chain) was identified in a study of blood T cell repertoires in COVID-19. Turning to the study itself: PBMCs, B-cell-depleted T cells, or T cells were the source of the cDNA or gDNA that made up the material.

There are 16 residues in the CDR3. Trimming stripped 6 bases from V and 3 bases from J, with 20 bases between. Germline V lookup: CDR1 MDHEN, CDR2 SYDVKM. The protocol was immunoSEQ multiplex PCR, while the TCRdb copy is restricted to in-frame clones and leaves out a portion. This table has roughly 76,000 clones, roughly 80% appearing once. The V gene is TRBV28, the J gene TRBJ1-1; no clear D. The TCR originated in a woman between 65 and 79 years old with acute or convalescent COVID-19. The sample consisted of peripheral blood. The chain's CDR3 is CASSYYNDPRDTEAFF. CDR3 DNA: TGTGCCAGCAGCTACTACAACGACCCCCGGGACACTGAAGCTTTCTTT.